This TCR beta chain appears in the sequencing data of a study of blood T cell repertoires in COVID-19. The overall study: The samples span acute and convalescent COVID-19 from the United States, Italy and Spain. Nucleic acid was either cDNA or gDNA, and it came from T cells, B-cell-depleted T cells, or PBMCs.

CDR1 and CDR2 from the germline V gene are LNHDA and SQIVND (reference sequence). Unmatched junction bases numbered 2, after V lost 6 bases and J lost 4 bases. This CDR3 comprises 13 residues. Original processing methods: For nucleated cells, counts were estimated from reference gene primer amplification. The table came from immunoSEQ multiplex PCR; TCRdb's copy has only in-frame clones and leaves some out. V and J calls and clone size are copied from that table; D and trimming were computed from the DNA. The data show 150,000 to 180,000 clones, about 85% seen once. V gene TRBV19 combines with J gene TRBJ1-5, with TRBD1 identical over 8 bases. The receptor was derived from a man between 60 and 70 years old with COVID-19, enrolled during active disease. Sequencing was performed on peripheral blood. This CDR3 reads CASRDRVNQPQHF. The DNA of the CDR3 is TGTGCCAGTAGGGACAGGGTGAATCAGCCCCAGCATTTT.